This T cell receptor beta chain is drawn from a study of OX40 agonist ivuxolimab in advanced cancers. Blood samples were obtained at baseline, cycle 4 day 1, and cycle 7 day 1. The CDR3 consists of 15 residues. V was clipped by 3 bases and J by 8 bases; unmatched bases: 4. Germline V gene data show CDR1 as PRHDT and CDR2 as FYEKMQ (reference sequence). The data were produced by immunoSEQ multiplex PCR, yet TCRdb's version contains in-frame clones alone and is incomplete. The table includes about 14,000 clones, approximately 84% detected once. This receptor was obtained from an adult with an advanced solid tumor such as melanoma, head and neck, liver or kidney cancer. The sample here was CD4+ or CD8+ T cells sorted from blood, taken in a trial of the OX40 agonist ivuxolimab. This chain uses TRBV13 with TRBJ1-6; TRBD1 matches at 10 bases. CDR3 residues: CASSLGQGLDSPLHF. CDR3 in DNA: TGTGCCAGCAGCTTGGGACAGGGGTTGGATTCACCCCTCCACTTT.